The rows below give T cell receptor beta chains drawn from one sample of a study of blood T cell repertoires in COVID-19. The method was immunoSEQ multiplex PCR; TCRdb's version includes in-frame clones alone and lacks a portion of them. The table records about 250,000 clones, around nine tenths of them present only once. The specimen was peripheral blood. The receptor source for this set is a woman aged 55-70 years who had recovered from COVID-19. CDR3s include the opening cysteine and the closing phenylalanine or tryptophan. D genes are given only for firm matches. A row's size may be missing; if present it is once, few, many or a size class.

>TRBJ2-2|NA|TRBV6-2/TRBV6-3|NA
TGTGCCAGCAGTGTCCTGGGCGGGGAGAACACCGGGGAGCTGTTTTTT
CASSVLGGENTGELFF
>TRBJ1-3|NA|TRBV5-1|NA
TGCGCCAGCCGACCCCAGGGGTCTGGAAACACCATATATTTT
CASRPQGSGNTIYF
>TRBJ2-1|TRBD2|TRBV24-1|NA
TGTGCCACCAGTGGTCTTACTAGCGGGGGGGCGAATGAGCAGTTCTTC
CATSGLTSGGANEQFF
>TRBJ1-1|NA|TRBV14|few
TGTGCCAGCAGCCAAGGGGGGGGCCGGAACACTGAAGCTTTCTTT
CASSQGGGRNTEAFF
>TRBJ1-2|TRBD1|TRBV5-4|NA
TGTGCCAGCAGCGCCGACAGGGTCTATGGCTACACCTTC
CASSADRVYGYTF
>TRBJ2-2|TRBD2|TRBV10-3|few
TGTGCCATCAGTGAGCTAGCGGGGGTACCGAGGGAGCTGTTTTTT
CAISELAGVPRELFF
>TRBJ1-6|NA|TRBV2|NA
TGTGCCAGTCTTACAGGGATTTATAATTCACCCCTCCACTTT
CASLTGIYNSPLHF
>TRBJ2-7|TRBD1|TRBV28|NA
TGTGCCAGCCGGACAGGAGGATACGAGCAGTACTTC
CASRTGGYEQYF
>TRBJ2-1|TRBD2|TRBV5-1|NA
TGCGCCAGCAGCCGTACTAGCGGGGTACGAAATGAGCAGTTCTTC
CASSRTSGVRNEQFF
>TRBJ2-1|TRBD2|TRBV7-9|NA
TGTGCCAGCAGCTTATTTCCTAGCGGGGGCCGGAGCTCCTACAATGAGCAGTTCTTC
CASSLFPSGGRSSYNEQFF
>TRBJ1-5|TRBD1|TRBV7-9|NA
TGTGCCAGCAGCCCGGGACAGGGGACCTGGGAGCCCCAGCATTTT
CASSPGQGTWEPQHF
>TRBJ2-7|TRBD2|TRBV5-1|NA
TGCGCCAGCACCTCTGGGAGGGCCCCCAACGAGCAGTACTTC
CASTSGRAPNEQYF
>TRBJ1-5|NA|TRBV20-1|NA
TGCAGTGCTAGTGAGGGAGGGAACCAGCCCCAGCATTTT
CSASEGGNQPQHF
>TRBJ2-4|NA|TRBV3-1/TRBV3-2|NA
TGTGCCAGCAGCCAAGAACCTCTAGCTGCCATTCAGTACTTC
CASSQEPLAAIQYF